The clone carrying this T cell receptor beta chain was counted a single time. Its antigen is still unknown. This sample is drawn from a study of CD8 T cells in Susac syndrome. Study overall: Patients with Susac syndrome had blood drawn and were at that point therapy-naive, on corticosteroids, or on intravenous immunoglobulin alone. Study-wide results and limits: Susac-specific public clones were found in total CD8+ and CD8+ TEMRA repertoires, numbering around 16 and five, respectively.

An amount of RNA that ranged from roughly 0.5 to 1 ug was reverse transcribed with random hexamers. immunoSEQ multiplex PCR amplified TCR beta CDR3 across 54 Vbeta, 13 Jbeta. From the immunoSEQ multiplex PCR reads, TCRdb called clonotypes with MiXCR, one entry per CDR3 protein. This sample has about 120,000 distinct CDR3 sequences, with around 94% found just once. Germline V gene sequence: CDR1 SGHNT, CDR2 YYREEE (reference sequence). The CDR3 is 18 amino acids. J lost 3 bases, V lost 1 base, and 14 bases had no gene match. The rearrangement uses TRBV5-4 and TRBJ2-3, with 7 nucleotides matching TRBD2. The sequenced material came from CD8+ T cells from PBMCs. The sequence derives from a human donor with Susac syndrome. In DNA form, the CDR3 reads TGTGCCAGCAGCTTGAGGGGCTCGACTAGCTTGGGGACAGATACGCAGTATTTT. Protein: CASSLRGSTSLGTDTQYF.